These T cell receptor beta chains were read from a single sample in a study of vaccination and CD4 T cells after COVID-19. These receptors are not linked to any known antigen. One entry per CDR3 protein results from TCRdb running MiXCR on the PCR reads. The sample contains about 12,000 distinct CDR3 sequences, approximately 50% of which appear only once. Material for sequencing was CD4+ T cells from blood, cultured in vitro. The receptors originated from a human donor who had recovered from COVID-19. Both conserved end residues are part of each CDR3. The D gene is left open where the match is weak. For some rows the clone size is stated as once, few or many, or as a class when expanded; others skip it.

d_call	v_call	j_call	cdr3_length	clone_size	cdr3_aa	cdr3_nt
TRBD2	TRBV6-2/TRBV6-3	TRBJ2-1	17	NA	CASSLPLSGRDYNEQFF	TGTGCCAGCAGCCTTCCCCTTAGCGGGAGGGACTACAATGAGCAGTTCTTC
NA	TRBV11-3	TRBJ2-3	16	NA	CASSVLGGASTDTQYF	TGTGCCAGCAGCGTCCTTGGCGGGGCGAGCACAGATACGCAGTATTTT
NA	TRBV4-2	TRBJ1-2	17	once	CASSRPEVPATNYGYTF	TGTGCCAGCAGCCGGCCCGAGGTACCAGCCACGAACTATGGCTACACCTTC
NA	TRBV21-1	TRBJ2-3	12	few	CAKASGGDTQYF	TGTGCCAAGGCTAGCGGGGGGGATACGCAGTATTTT
NA	TRBV7-6	TRBJ2-3	14	NA	CASSLRLSTDTQYF	TGTGCCAGCAGCTTAAGACTGTCCACAGATACGCAGTATTTT
NA	TRBV30	TRBJ1-6	13	few	CAWSGWDNSPLHF	TGTGCCTGGAGTGGATGGGATAATTCACCCCTCCACTTT
NA	TRBV30	TRBJ1-5	14	NA	CAWSPGTKNQPQHF	TGTGCCTGGAGTCCCGGGACAAAAAATCAGCCCCAGCATTTT
TRBD1	TRBV29-1	TRBJ1-2	11	once	CSAGTGLGYTF	TGCAGCGCCGGGACAGGGTTAGGCTACACCTTC
NA	TRBV7-9	TRBJ1-1	16	few	CASSTGTPSGDTEAFF	TGTGCCAGCAGCACCGGGACGCCCAGTGGGGACACTGAAGCTTTCTTT
NA	TRBV12-3/TRBV12-4	TRBJ2-5	13	few	CASTRRMFETQYF	TGTGCCAGCACCAGAAGAATGTTTGAGACCCAGTACTTC
TRBD1	TRBV2	TRBJ1-2	13	NA	CASSRGQGDGYTF	TGTGCCAGCAGTCGGGGACAGGGGGACGGCTACACCTTC
NA	TRBV28	TRBJ1-5	15	NA	CASSLPRGVSQPQHF	TGTGCCAGCAGTTTACCGCGGGGGGTCAGTCAGCCCCAGCATTTT
NA	TRBV1	TRBJ2-3	22	NA	CTSSQEAPGLAGQLSSTDTQYF	TGCACCAGCAGCCAAGAAGCGCCCGGACTAGCGGGGCAACTTTCTAGCACAGATACGCAGTATTTT
NA	TRBV4-3	TRBJ2-3	14	NA	CASSQEGGTDTQYF	TGCGCCAGCAGCCAAGAGGGGGGCACAGATACGCAGTATTTT
NA	TRBV20-1	TRBJ1-1	13	few	CSARSPSNTEAFF	TGCAGTGCTAGGTCGCCATCGAACACTGAAGCTTTCTTT
TRBD1	TRBV20-1	TRBJ1-3	15	few	CSARGQFSSGNTIYF	TGCAGTGCTAGGGGACAGTTCTCCTCTGGAAACACCATATATTTT
NA	TRBV2	TRBJ1-3	13	NA	CASSPPGGSTPYF	TGTGCCAGCAGTCCGCCCGGGGGCTCGACCCCCTATTTT
NA	TRBV5-5	TRBJ1-5	15	NA	CASSFVDRLNQPQHF	TGTGCCAGCAGCTTCGTAGACAGGTTAAATCAGCCCCAGCATTTT
NA	TRBV12-3/TRBV12-4	TRBJ1-6	14	NA	CASSLELNNSPLHF	TGTGCCAGCAGTTTAGAACTGAATAATTCACCCCTCCACTTT
TRBD2	TRBV20-1	TRBJ2-7	16	NA	CSARDSGTSRSYEQYF	TGCAGTGCTAGAGATAGTGGGACTAGCAGGTCCTACGAGCAGTACTTC
TRBD2	TRBV7-9	TRBJ2-7	17	NA	CASSLGLAGIRSGEQYF	TGTGCCAGCAGCTTGGGACTAGCGGGAATTCGTTCGGGGGAGCAGTACTTC
TRBD1	TRBV11-2	TRBJ1-1	14	NA	CASSTGTGNTEAFF	TGTGCCAGCAGCACCGGGACAGGGAACACTGAAGCTTTCTTT
TRBD1	TRBV20-1	TRBJ2-3	13	NA	CSASTGGQDTQYF	TGCAGTGCCTCGACAGGGGGTCAAGATACGCAGTATTTT
NA	TRBV20-1	TRBJ2-7	14	NA	CSGKGTRNKNEQYF	TGCAGTGGTAAGGGGACAAGGAACAAGAACGAGCAGTACTTC
NA	TRBV20-1	TRBJ1-1	15	few	CSAKPSGRGRTEAFF	TGCAGTGCTAAACCCTCGGGCAGGGGAAGGACTGAAGCTTTCTTT
NA	TRBV19	TRBJ1-2	14	NA	CASSSPGRANGYTF	TGTGCCAGTAGTTCCCCCGGGAGAGCCAACGGCTACACCTTC
NA	TRBV7-2	TRBJ2-4	13	few	CASSLGREDIQYF	TGTGCCAGCAGCTTAGGGAGGGAAGACATTCAGTACTTC
NA	TRBV24-1	TRBJ2-1	15	few	CATSDALDSYNEQFF	TGTGCCACCAGTGACGCCTTGGACAGCTACAATGAGCAGTTCTTC
NA	TRBV7-2	TRBJ2-5	14	few	CASSLVGLGETQYF	TGTGCCAGCAGCTTAGTAGGTCTGGGAGAGACCCAGTACTTC
NA	TRBV6-1	TRBJ1-1	13	NA	CASSVTENTEAFF	TGTGCCAGCAGTGTCACAGAGAACACTGAAGCTTTCTTT
NA	TRBV6-5	TRBJ2-3	14	few	CASSYSPTLDTQYF	TGTGCCAGCAGTTACTCACCGACGCTAGATACGCAGTATTTT
TRBD1	TRBV6-1	TRBJ2-7	14	NA	CASSEQGQSYEQYF	TGTGCCAGCAGTGAGCAGGGACAGAGCTACGAGCAGTACTTC
NA	TRBV20-1	TRBJ1-6	16	NA	CSATASTGALNSPLHF	TGCAGTGCTACCGCCTCAACCGGGGCGCTTAATTCACCCCTCCACTTT
TRBD1	TRBV20-1	TRBJ1-1	15	NA	CSLPPRQGTNTEAFF	TGCAGTCTTCCCCCGCGACAGGGCACAAACACTGAAGCTTTCTTT
TRBD1	TRBV10-3	TRBJ2-5	14	NA	CAIGSDRRGETQYF	TGTGCCATCGGTTCGGACAGGAGAGGGGAGACCCAGTACTTC
TRBD2	TRBV7-7	TRBJ2-2	14	NA	CASLSGGSTGELFF	TGTGCTAGCCTAAGCGGGGGTAGCACCGGGGAGCTGTTTTTT
TRBD1	TRBV19	TRBJ1-5	14	NA	CASNPGQGWQPQHF	TGTGCCAGTAATCCCGGACAGGGTTGGCAGCCCCAGCATTTT
TRBD2	TRBV27	TRBJ2-7	13	NA	CASSSGAAYEQYF	TGTGCCAGTTCTAGCGGGGCCGCCTACGAGCAGTACTTC
TRBD1	TRBV5-8	TRBJ1-1	15	NA	CASRLAGTGVTEAFF	TGTGCCAGCAGACTCGCCGGGACAGGGGTCACTGAAGCTTTCTTT
NA	TRBV19	TRBJ2-3	17	NA	CASSSSRGTHLTDTQYF	TGTGCCAGTAGTTCTTCCCGGGGTACCCACTTAACAGATACGCAGTATTTT
NA	TRBV2	TRBJ2-1	14	NA	CASSEDRIYNEQFF	TGTGCCAGCAGTGAAGACCGTATCTACAATGAGCAGTTCTTC
TRBD1	TRBV27	TRBJ2-7	15	NA	CASSLGMDRAYEQYF	TGTGCCAGCAGTTTGGGGATGGACAGGGCCTACGAGCAGTACTTC
NA	TRBV7-2	TRBJ1-2	16	NA	CASSLSIGATFYGYTF	TGTGCCAGCAGCCTCTCGATTGGGGCAACTTTCTATGGCTACACCTTC
NA	TRBV9	TRBJ2-2	15	NA	CASSLGSYNTGELFF	TGTGCCAGCAGTCTGGGGAGTTATAACACCGGGGAGCTGTTTTTT
NA	TRBV2	TRBJ2-7	12	NA	CASSDLSYEQYF	TGTGCCAGCAGTGACCTCTCCTACGAGCAGTACTTC
NA	TRBV12-3/TRBV12-4	TRBJ1-1	11	NA	CASTRATEAFF	TGTGCCAGCACTCGGGCTACTGAAGCTTTCTTT
NA	TRBV7-3	TRBJ2-3	15	NA	CASSLTWGRADTQYF	TGTGCCAGCAGCTTAACGTGGGGCCGGGCAGATACGCAGTATTTT
TRBD2	TRBV7-9	TRBJ2-3	16	NA	CASSLAVGGGPDTQYF	TGTGCCAGCAGCTTAGCGGTCGGGGGGGGGCCAGATACGCAGTATTTT
NA	TRBV11-2	TRBJ1-2	13	NA	CASSLDRLGGYTF	TGTGCCAGCAGCCTCGACAGGTTAGGAGGCTACACCTTC
TRBD1	TRBV7-2	TRBJ2-7	15	few	CASSITGTGSYEQYF	TGTGCCAGCAGCATCACCGGGACAGGCTCCTACGAGCAGTACTTC
NA	TRBV7-9	TRBJ2-2	14	NA	CASSVGIHGGELFF	TGTGCCAGCAGCGTTGGGATACATGGCGGGGAGCTGTTTTTT
NA	TRBV6-5	TRBJ1-1	13	NA	CASSLDRYTEAFF	TGTGCCAGCAGTTTAGACAGATACACTGAAGCTTTCTTT
NA	TRBV20-1	TRBJ1-1	13	NA	CSAREAAGTEAFF	TGCAGTGCTAGAGAAGCAGCGGGCACTGAAGCTTTCTTT
NA	TRBV2	TRBJ2-3	15	NA	CACLRRNRSTDTQYF	TGTGCCTGTTTACGAAGGAACAGAAGCACAGATACGCAGTATTTT